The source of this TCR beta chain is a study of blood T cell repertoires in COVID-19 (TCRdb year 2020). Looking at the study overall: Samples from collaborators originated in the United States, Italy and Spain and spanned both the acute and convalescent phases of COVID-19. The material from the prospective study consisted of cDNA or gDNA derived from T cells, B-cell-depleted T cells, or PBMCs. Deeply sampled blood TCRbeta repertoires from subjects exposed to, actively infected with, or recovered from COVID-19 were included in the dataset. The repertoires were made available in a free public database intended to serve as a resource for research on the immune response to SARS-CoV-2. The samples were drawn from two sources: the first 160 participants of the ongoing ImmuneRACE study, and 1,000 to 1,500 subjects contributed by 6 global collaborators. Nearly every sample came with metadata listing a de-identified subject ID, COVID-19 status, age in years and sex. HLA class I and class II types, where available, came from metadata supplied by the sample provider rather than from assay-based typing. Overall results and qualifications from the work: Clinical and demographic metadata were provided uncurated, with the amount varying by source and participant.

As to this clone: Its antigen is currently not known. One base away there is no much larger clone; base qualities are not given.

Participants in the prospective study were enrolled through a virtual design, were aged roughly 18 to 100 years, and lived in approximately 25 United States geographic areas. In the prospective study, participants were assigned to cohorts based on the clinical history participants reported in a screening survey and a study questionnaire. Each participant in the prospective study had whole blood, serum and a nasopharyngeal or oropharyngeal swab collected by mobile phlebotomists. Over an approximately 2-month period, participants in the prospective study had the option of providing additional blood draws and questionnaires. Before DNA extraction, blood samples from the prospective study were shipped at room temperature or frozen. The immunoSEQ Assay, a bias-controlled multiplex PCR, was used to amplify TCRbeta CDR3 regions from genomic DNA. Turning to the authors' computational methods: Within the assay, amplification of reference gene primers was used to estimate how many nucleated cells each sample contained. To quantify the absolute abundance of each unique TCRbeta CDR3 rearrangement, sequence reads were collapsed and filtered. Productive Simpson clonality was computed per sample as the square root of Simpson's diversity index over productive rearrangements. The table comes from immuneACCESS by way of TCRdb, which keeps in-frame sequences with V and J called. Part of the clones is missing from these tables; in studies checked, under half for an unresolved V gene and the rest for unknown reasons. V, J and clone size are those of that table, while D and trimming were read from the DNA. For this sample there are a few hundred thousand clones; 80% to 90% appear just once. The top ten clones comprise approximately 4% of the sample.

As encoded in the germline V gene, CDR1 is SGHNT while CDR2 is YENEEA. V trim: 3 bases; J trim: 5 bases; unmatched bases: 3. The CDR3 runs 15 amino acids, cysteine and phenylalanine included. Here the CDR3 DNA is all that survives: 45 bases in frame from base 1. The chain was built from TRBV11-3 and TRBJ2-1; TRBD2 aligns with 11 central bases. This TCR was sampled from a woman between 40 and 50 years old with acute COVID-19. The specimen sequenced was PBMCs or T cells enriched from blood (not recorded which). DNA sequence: TGTGCCAGCAGCTTTGGACTAGCGGGTAACAATGAGCAGTTCTTC. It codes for CASSFGLAGNNEQFF. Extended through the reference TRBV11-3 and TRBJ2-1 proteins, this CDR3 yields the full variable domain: EAGVVQSPRYKIIEKKQPVAFWCNPISGHNTLYWYLQNLGQGPELLIRYENEEAVDDSQLPKDRFSAERLKGVDSTLKIQPAELGDSAVYLCASSFGLAGNNEQFFGPGTRLTVL.